The 7 T cell receptor beta chains below were found in one sample sequenced in a study of PD-1 blockade in classical Hodgkin lymphoma. Patients all relapsed after autologous stem cell transplantation, and there was variation in brentuximab vedotin exposure. Repertoires were generated with immunoSEQ multiplex PCR, while TCRdb's copy carries only in-frame clones and drops some. The sample has around 14,000 clones, 70% to 90% seen once. Specimen: peripheral blood mononuclear cells (PBMCs), collected at baseline. Source of these receptors: a human donor with classical Hodgkin lymphoma.

The chain combines TRBV7-8 with TRBJ2-1, with 12 bases identical to TRBD2. Germline V gives CDR1 SGHVS, CDR2 FQNEAQ. J lost 4 bases, V lost 3 bases, and 22 bases had no gene match. The CDR3 has 22 residues. The CDR3 loop reads CASSFNFKASGRARDLYNEQFF. CDR3 coding DNA: TGTGCCAGCAGCTTCAACTTTAAGGCTAGCGGGAGGGCCAGAGATCTTTACAATGAGCAGTTCTTC. The variable domain in full, completed from reference TRBV7-8 and TRBJ2-1, reads GAGVSQSPRYKVAKRGQDVALRCDPISGHVSLFWYQQALGQGPEFLTYFQNEAQLDKSGLPSDRFFAERPEGSVSTLKIQRTQQEDSAVYLCASSFNFKASGRARDLYNEQFFGPGTRLTVL.

The rearrangement uses TRBV7-6 and TRBJ2-2; D unclear. This CDR3 is built from 14 residues. Trimming left V 2 bases short and J 0 bases short, with 4 bases between. Germline V gene data show CDR1 as SGHVS and CDR2 as FNYEAQ. CDR3 bases: TGTGCCAGCAGCTTAAGGCCGAACACCGGGGAGCTGTTTTTT. Its translation: CASSLRPNTGELFF.

V is TRBV7-9 and J is TRBJ2-7; possible D gene TRBD1, 5 bases. Germline V CDR1 and CDR2: SEHNR, FQNEAQ (reference sequence). V was pared by 0 bases and J by 2 bases, with 8 bases between. The CDR3 contains 14 residues. CDR3 loop: CASSLAGVPYEQYF. In DNA, the CDR3 is TGTGCCAGCAGCTTAGCAGGGGTCCCCTACGAGCAGTACTTC.

The chain is built from TRBV2 and TRBJ2-1; 7 bases align to TRBD2. Germline V gene lookup returns CDR1 SNHLY and CDR2 FYNNEI. The CDR3 has 13 amino acids. Losses at the gene ends were 5 bases for V and 6 bases for J; bases not matched to a gene: 4. DNA of the CDR3: TGTGCCAGCAGTTTGACTAGCTCCAATGAGCAGTTCTTC. The encoded protein is CASSLTSSNEQFF.

The CDR3 here is CASSWISGANVLTF. The CDR3 DNA sequence: TGTGCCAGCAGCTGGATCTCTGGGGCCAACGTCCTGACTTTC. V is TRBV5-5 and J is TRBJ2-6, with D unclear. The germline gives CDR1 SGHKS, CDR2 YYEKEE (reference sequence). This CDR3 has 14 amino acids. V lost 3 bases and J 0 bases, leaving 4 bases between the germline ends.

This chain joins TRBV5-1 and TRBJ2-1; a weak D match, TRBD2 (6 bases). Germline V gives CDR1 SGHRS, CDR2 YFSETQ. The CDR3 runs 13 residues. V lost 4 bases, J lost 4 bases, and 9 bases lay in between. The CDR3 DNA reads as TGCGCCAGCAGCGGGGGGATTTACAATGAGCAGTTCTTC. It yields the protein CASSGGIYNEQFF.

The gene calls are TRBV28 and TRBJ1-2; TRBD1 might be the D (5 bases). The CDR3 loop spans 15 amino acids. The V end was cut by 3 bases, the J end by 0 bases, with 11 bases between. Germline V gene data show CDR1 as MDHEN and CDR2 as SYDVKM. CDR3 residues: CASSFRVEANYGYTF. In DNA, the CDR3 is TGTGCCAGCAGTTTCAGGGTGGAGGCTAACTATGGCTACACCTTC.